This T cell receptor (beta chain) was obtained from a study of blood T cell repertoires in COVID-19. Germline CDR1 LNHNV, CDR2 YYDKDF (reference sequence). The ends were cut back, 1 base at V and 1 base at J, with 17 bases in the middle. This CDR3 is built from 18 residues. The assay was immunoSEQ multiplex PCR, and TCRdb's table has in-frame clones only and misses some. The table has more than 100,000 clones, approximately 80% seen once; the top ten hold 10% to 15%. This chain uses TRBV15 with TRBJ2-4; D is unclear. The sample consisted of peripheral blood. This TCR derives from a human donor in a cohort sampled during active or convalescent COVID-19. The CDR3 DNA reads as TGTGCCACCAGCAGAGGCCAGTGGAGCGCGGCGGCCAAAAACATTCAGTACTTC. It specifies CATSRGQWSAAAKNIQYF.